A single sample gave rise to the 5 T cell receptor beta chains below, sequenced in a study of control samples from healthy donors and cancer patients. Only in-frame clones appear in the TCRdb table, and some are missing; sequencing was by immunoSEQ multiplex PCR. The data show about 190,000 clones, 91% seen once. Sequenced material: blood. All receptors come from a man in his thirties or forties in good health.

The CDR3 spells CASSQAGGLTTFNYEQYF. DNA of the CDR3: TGCGCCAGCAGCCAAGCAGGGGGACTTACCACATTCAACTACGAGCAGTACTTC. V usage is TRBV4-1 and J usage is TRBJ2-7; weak D call: TRBD1 (7 bases). CDR3 length: 18 residues. The V gene lost 1 base and the J gene lost 3 bases, with 22 bases spanning the gap. Germline CDR1 is MGHRA and CDR2 is YSYEKL.

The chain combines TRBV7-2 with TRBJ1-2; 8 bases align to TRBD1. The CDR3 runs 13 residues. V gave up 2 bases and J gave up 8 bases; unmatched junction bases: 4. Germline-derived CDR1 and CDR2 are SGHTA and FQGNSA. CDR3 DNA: TGTGCCAGCAGCTTACCAGGGGGCTTGGGCTACACCTTC. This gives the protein CASSLPGGLGYTF.

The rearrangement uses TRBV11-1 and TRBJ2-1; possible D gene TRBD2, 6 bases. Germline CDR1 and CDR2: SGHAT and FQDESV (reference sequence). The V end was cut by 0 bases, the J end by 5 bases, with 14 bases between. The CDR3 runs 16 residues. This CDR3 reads CASSLAGGVRDNEQFF. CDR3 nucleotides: TGTGCCAGCAGCTTAGCCGGCGGGGTCCGCGACAATGAGCAGTTCTTC.

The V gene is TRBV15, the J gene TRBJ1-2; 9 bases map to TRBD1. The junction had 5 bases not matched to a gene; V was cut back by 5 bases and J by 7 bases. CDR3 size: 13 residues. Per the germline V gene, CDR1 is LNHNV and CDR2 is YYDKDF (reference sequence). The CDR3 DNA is TGTGCCACCAGCTCCGGGACAGGGCTTGGCTACACCTTC. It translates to CATSSGTGLGYTF.

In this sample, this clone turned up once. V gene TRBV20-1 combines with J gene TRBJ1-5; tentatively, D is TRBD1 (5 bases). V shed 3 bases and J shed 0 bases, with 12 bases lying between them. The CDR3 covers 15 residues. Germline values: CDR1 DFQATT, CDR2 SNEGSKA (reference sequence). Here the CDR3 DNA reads TGCAGTGCTAGTTCCAGGGACCCTAGCAATCAGCCCCAGCATTTT. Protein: CSASSRDPSNQPQHF.